This T cell receptor beta chain was documented in a study of control samples from healthy donors and cancer patients. In germline, CDR1 is SGHTS, CDR2 YDEGEE. Trimming took 1 base from V and 0 from J, leaving 7 bases between them. The CDR3 contains 15 residues. Only in-frame clones appear in the TCRdb table, and some are missing; sequencing was by immunoSEQ multiplex PCR. The data contain about 89,000 clones, 70% to 90% of them singletons. This clonotype was obtained from a woman aged 40 to 50 in good health. The chain uses TRBV5-8 and TRBJ2-2; perhaps TRBD1 as D (6 bases). The sample taken for sequencing was blood. CDR3 sequence reads: CASSLQGTNTGELFF. The CDR3 region has the DNA TGTGCCAGCAGCTTGCAGGGGACGAACACCGGGGAGCTGTTTTTT.